These T cell receptor beta chains were read from a single sample in a study of vaccination and CD4 T cells after COVID-19. TCRdb processed the PCR reads anew with MiXCR; each CDR3 protein has one entry. The data contain roughly 11,000 distinct CDR3 sequences, roughly 54% of them singletons. No antigen is known for these receptors. Material for sequencing was CD4+ T cells from blood, cultured in vitro. The receptors come from a human donor who had recovered from COVID-19. Both conserved end residues are part of each CDR3. The order of the fields is clone size, J gene, V gene, D gene, CDR3 DNA, CDR3 protein. A D gene is named only where the DNA matches it firmly. Size is omitted from some rows. Given values are once, few, many or a class for expanded clones.

size: -; J: TRBJ2-4; V: TRBV29-1; D: -; DNA: TGCAGCGTTGTCGGAGGGGCGAAAGACATTCAGTACTTC; CDR3: CSVVGGAKDIQYF
size: -; J: TRBJ1-2; V: TRBV28; D: -; DNA: TGTGCCAGCAGGGAGGACAACTATGGCTACACCTTC; CDR3: CASREDNYGYTF
size: large; J: TRBJ2-1; V: TRBV6-1; D: TRBD2; DNA: TGTGCCAGCAGTGCCGGGACTAGGGGGAAGGGTGACAATGAGCAGTTCTTC; CDR3: CASSAGTRGKGDNEQFF
size: -; J: TRBJ2-1; V: TRBV24-1; D: TRBD1; DNA: TGTGCCACCAGTGATTCGAATAGGGGGCACAATGAGCAGTTCTTC; CDR3: CATSDSNRGHNEQFF
size: once; J: TRBJ1-6; V: TRBV7-9; D: -; DNA: TGTGCCAGCAGGGAGGCCCAAAATTCACCCCTCCACTTT; CDR3: CASREAQNSPLHF
size: -; J: TRBJ2-2; V: TRBV6-1; D: TRBD1; DNA: TGTGCCAGCGGACCCCGGGACAGGGGGCGTTCCGGGGAGCTGTTTTTT; CDR3: CASGPRDRGRSGELFF
size: -; J: TRBJ1-6; V: TRBV2; D: TRBD1; DNA: TGTGCCAGCAGGCCACAGGGGTTCGGTTCACCCCTCCACTTT; CDR3: CASRPQGFGSPLHF
size: once; J: TRBJ1-1; V: TRBV29-1; D: -; DNA: TGCAGCTCCAGGGACACTGAAGCTTTCTTT; CDR3: CSSRDTEAFF
size: -; J: TRBJ1-4; V: TRBV6-1; D: TRBD1; DNA: TGCGCCAGCAGGGGGTTGGGACAGGATAATGAAAAACTGTTTTTT; CDR3: CASRGLGQDNEKLFF
size: few; J: TRBJ2-3; V: TRBV20-1; D: -; DNA: TGCAGTGCTTCCCAGAGCCAGCCAACGGATACGCAGTATTTT; CDR3: CSASQSQPTDTQYF
size: few; J: TRBJ2-4; V: TRBV6-1; D: -; DNA: TGTGCCAGCAGTCGGGACCGATCGCTGGGAAACATTCAGTACTTC; CDR3: CASSRDRSLGNIQYF
size: -; J: TRBJ2-2; V: TRBV28; D: -; DNA: TGTGCCAGCAGTCCATCCTTCCTAACCGGGGAGCTGTTTTTT; CDR3: CASSPSFLTGELFF
size: -; J: TRBJ1-2; V: TRBV19; D: -; DNA: TGTGGCTGTAGAGAGCAGGGATATGGCTACACCTTC; CDR3: CGCREQGYGYTF
size: -; J: TRBJ2-3; V: TRBV11-1; D: TRBD2; DNA: TGTGCCAGCAGCCGGGGGGCTAGCGGGACCGGTACCGATACGCAGTATTTT; CDR3: CASSRGASGTGTDTQYF
size: -; J: TRBJ2-3; V: TRBV20-1; D: TRBD2; DNA: TGCAGTGCTAGAAAGACTAGCGGGACGACAGATACGCAGTATTTT; CDR3: CSARKTSGTTDTQYF
size: few; J: TRBJ1-1; V: TRBV19; D: TRBD1; DNA: TGTGCCAGTAGCCGGGACAGAATGAACACTGAAGCTTTCTTT; CDR3: CASSRDRMNTEAFF
size: -; J: TRBJ1-1; V: TRBV11-3; D: TRBD1; DNA: TGTGCCAGCAGCCCCCACAGGGGTATGTCTGAAGCTTTCTTT; CDR3: CASSPHRGMSEAFF
size: once; J: TRBJ2-1; V: TRBV6-1; D: -; DNA: TGTGCCAGCAGGGACCGGGGCTCCTACAATGAGCAGTTCTTC; CDR3: CASRDRGSYNEQFF
size: few; J: TRBJ2-7; V: TRBV10-3; D: TRBD1; DNA: TGTGCCATCAGTCCGGGACAGGGGTTTCACGAGCAGTACTTC; CDR3: CAISPGQGFHEQYF
size: -; J: TRBJ1-5; V: TRBV27; D: TRBD1; DNA: TGTGCCAGCAGTTCCACAGGGGTCCGTCAGCCCCAGCATTTT; CDR3: CASSSTGVRQPQHF
size: few; J: TRBJ1-1; V: TRBV27; D: -; DNA: TGTGCCAGCAGTTTAAAGCGGACACAGAACACTGAAGCTTTCTTT; CDR3: CASSLKRTQNTEAFF
size: -; J: TRBJ2-3; V: TRBV7-2; D: -; DNA: TGTGCCAGCAGCTTAGGCGACACAGATACGCAGTATTTT; CDR3: CASSLGDTDTQYF
size: few; J: TRBJ2-5; V: TRBV6-5; D: TRBD2; DNA: TGTGCCAGCAGTTACTCCCTGACTAGCGGTCAAGAGACCCAGTACTTC; CDR3: CASSYSLTSGQETQYF
size: few; J: TRBJ2-3; V: TRBV29-1; D: TRBD2; DNA: TGCAGCGCTATAGCGGGAGGGAAAGATACGCAGTATTTT; CDR3: CSAIAGGKDTQYF
size: -; J: TRBJ2-7; V: TRBV7-8; D: TRBD1; DNA: TGTGCCAGCAGCTATAACCTCGCCTCCGGACAGGGGGCGCTCGAGCAGTACTTC; CDR3: CASSYNLASGQGALEQYF
size: once; J: TRBJ1-3; V: TRBV7-9; D: -; DNA: TGTGCCAGCAGCCATTTAGGGGCGGACGGAAACACCATATATTTT; CDR3: CASSHLGADGNTIYF
size: -; J: TRBJ2-5; V: TRBV6-1; D: -; DNA: TGTGCCAGCAGTCCCCTCTGGACCCAAGAGACCCAGTACTTC; CDR3: CASSPLWTQETQYF
size: -; J: TRBJ1-1; V: TRBV21-1; D: -; DNA: TGTGCCAGCAGACAAATCAGCGGGGGGGCTTGGACTGAAGCTTTCTTT; CDR3: CASRQISGGAWTEAFF